One sample yielded the 10 T cell receptor beta chains listed below, sequenced in a study of T cells after yellow fever vaccination. TCRdb ran MiXCR on the 5' RACE reads and lists one entry per CDR3 protein. The repertoire holds about 630,000 distinct CDR3 sequences, 9% to 15% seen once, with just under 15% in the top ten. This specimen consisted of PBMCs, obtained on the day of the yellow fever booster vaccination. These receptors all come from a man aged 25-40 years who received the YFV17D yellow fever vaccine.

This clonotype was seen a handful of times. The chain employs TRBV11-2 and TRBJ2-7; D could derive from TRBD1 or TRBD2 (5 bases each). From germline, CDR1 is SGHAT and CDR2 FQNNGV. This CDR3 is 14 amino acids long. With 5 bases removed from V and 3 bases from J, the gap between germline ends came to 14 bases. CDR3 nucleotides: TGTGCCAGCAGCAAGGACCCTGGGGGCTACGAGCAGTACTTC. Encoded protein: CASSKDPGGYEQYF.

This clonotype was recorded a few times. The chain employs TRBV7-9 and TRBJ2-3; D gene unclear. Germline assignment: CDR1 SEHNR and CDR2 FQNEAQ (reference sequence). Trimming took 5 bases from V and 1 from J, leaving 7 bases between them. The CDR3 extends over 13 amino acids. CDR3 nucleotides: TGTGCCAGCAGCCGCCTGGGCACAGATACGCAGTATTTT. Amino acids: CASSRLGTDTQYF.

CDR3 sequence reads: CSARDTSVASGSSYEQYF. Written as DNA, the CDR3 is TGCAGTGCTAGAGATACATCGGTCGCTAGCGGGTCTTCCTACGAGCAGTACTTC. The chain uses TRBV20-1 and TRBJ2-7; 8 bases line up with TRBD2. J lost 1 base, V lost 0 bases, and 14 bases had no gene match. Germline lookup yields CDR1 DFQATT and CDR2 SNEGSKA (reference sequence). There are 18 residues in the CDR3.

The table lists this clonotype with a few counts. The chain employs TRBV7-2 and TRBJ2-7, with 9 bases matching TRBD2. J was trimmed by 7 bases and V by 3 bases; bases with no gene match: 7. The CDR3 spans 14 residues. Germline CDR1 reads SGHTA; CDR2 reads FQGNSA. CDR3 region: CASSFSGSKREQYF. In DNA form, the CDR3 reads TGTGCCAGCAGCTTTAGCGGGAGTAAGAGGGAGCAGTACTTC.

This clonotype was seen at least ten times. This chain links TRBV6-5 with TRBJ2-5; D remains unclear. Trimming stripped 9 bases from V and 2 bases from J, with 10 bases between. Germline lookup yields CDR1 MNHEY and CDR2 SVGAGI. The CDR3 contains 12 residues. CDR3 DNA: TGTGCCAGTCGCGCAAGTCAAGAGACCCAGTACTTC. Its translation: CASRASQETQYF.

The chain combines TRBV12-3 or TRBV12-4 with TRBJ2-7, with 8 bases fitting TRBD2. V lost 3 bases and J lost 7; bases outside the gene matches: 8. The CDR3 covers 14 residues. The DNA of the CDR3 is TGTGCCAGCAGTTTTTCGGGAGGGCCCAGGGAGCAGTACTTC. Protein: CASSFSGGPREQYF.

This clonotype was recorded many times. This chain links TRBV7-2 with TRBJ2-3; D unresolved. Germline V gives CDR1 SGHTA, CDR2 FQGNSA. This CDR3 region has 12 residues. The germline V and J ends were trimmed by 2 bases and 2 bases, with 2 bases remaining between them. CDR3 in amino acids: CASSLITDTQYF. CDR3 sequence (DNA): TGTGCCAGCAGCTTAATCACAGATACGCAGTATTTT.

The gene calls are TRBV7-3 and TRBJ2-2; 7 bases are a match to TRBD1. This CDR3 spans 15 amino acids. Trimming at V came to 5 bases and at J to 9 bases, leaving 12 bases not matched to a gene. Germline lookup yields CDR1 SGHTA and CDR2 FQGTGA. The CDR3 is CASSPLGQADRELFF. The CDR3 DNA follows: TGTGCCAGCAGCCCCTTAGGACAGGCCGATCGGGAGCTGTTTTTT. The entire variable domain, with the rest obtained from reference TRBV7-3 and TRBJ2-2, is as follows: GAGVSQTPSNKVTEKGKYVELRCDPISGHTALYWYRQSLGQGPEFLIYFQGTGAADDSGLPNDRFFAVRPEGSVSTLKIQRTERGDSAVYLCASSPLGQADRELFFGEGSRLTVL.

This clonotype occurred a few times. This chain uses TRBV9 with TRBJ1-1; D remains ambiguous. The germline V gene has CDR1 SGDLS and CDR2 YYNGEE. Trimming took 3 bases from V and 1 from J, leaving 13 bases between them. There are 15 residues in the CDR3. The CDR3 bases are TGTGCCAGCAGCGGGCGGGGTACAAGGAACACTGAAGCTTTCTTT. Translation: CASSGRGTRNTEAFF.

The table lists this clonotype with a few counts. This chain links TRBV15 with TRBJ2-7; possible D gene TRBD1, 6 bases. This CDR3 is 13 amino acids long. Trimming took 5 bases from V and 5 from J, leaving 13 bases between them. CDR1 is LNHNV and CDR2 is YYDKDF in the germline V gene (reference sequence). The CDR3 bases are TGTGCCACCAGCGCTTTGGGGGCTAACGAGCAGTACTTC. Translation gives CATSALGANEQYF.